One and the same sample provided the 19 T cell receptor beta chains below, sequenced in a study of blood T cells in healthy people across ages. Then a second PCR, running about 6 to 12 cycles, was carried out with a sample-barcoded 5' primer and a J-beta primer mix. TCRdb called the 5' RACE reads again in MiXCR, with one record for every CDR3 protein. This table has around 670,000 distinct CDR3 sequences, about 28% appearing once. The sequenced material came from blood. The receptors come from a woman at least 80 years old in good health.

This clonotype was found a few times. V and J are TRBV29-1 and TRBJ1-4; D is possibly TRBD1 (6 bases). Trimming pared 4 bases from V and 0 bases from J, leaving 9 bases between. The CDR3 loop spans 14 amino acids. The germline V gene has CDR1 SQVTM and CDR2 ANQGSEA. The CDR3, as DNA: TGCAGCGTTGGGGAGGGGGCAACTAATGAAAAACTGTTTTTT. It yields the protein CSVGEGATNEKLFF. Supplemented by reference TRBV29-1 and TRBJ1-4, the full variable domain reads SAVISQKPSRDICQRGTSLTIQCQVDSQVTMMFWYRQQPGQSLTLIATANQGSEATYESGFVIDKFPISRPNLTFSTLTVSNMSPEDSSIYLCSVGEGATNEKLFFGSGTQLSVL.

In its sample, this clonotype was seen a few times. The CDR3 nucleotides are TGTGCCAGCAATAACCCAGGGGGCATCACTGAAGCTTTCTTT. Translation: CASNNPGGITEAFF. The chain joins TRBV6-2 or TRBV6-3 to TRBJ1-1; the match to TRBD1 covers 8 bases. The V gene end was trimmed by 7 bases and the J gene end by 4 bases; junction bases not matched to a gene: 8. CDR3 length: 14 residues. Germline CDR1 is MNHEY and CDR2 is SVGEGT.

For this clonotype: Its ends do not fully match the called genes, so a read error is possible. The rearrangement joins TRBV5-1 to TRBJ2-2; TRBD1 matches 8 bases. Germline V CDR1 and CDR2: SGHRS, YFSETQ. The CDR3 is 15 residues long. CDR3 in DNA: TGCGCCAGCAGCTTACGGACAGGGAACACCGGGGAGCGGTTTTTT. Protein product: CASSLRTGNTGERFF.

This clonotype showed up many times. V gene TRBV11-1 combines with J gene TRBJ2-7; 10 nucleotides agree with TRBD1. Trimming cost V 6 bases and J 6 bases; bases outside gene matches: 2. CDR3 length: 12 residues. CDR1 and CDR2 (germline): SGHAT, FQDESV (reference sequence). The DNA for the CDR3 is TGTGCCAGCAGGACAGGGGGCAGCGAGCAGTACTTC. Its protein is CASRTGGSEQYF.

The gene calls are TRBV7-2 and TRBJ2-7; no clear D. The DNA end is more similar to TRBJ2-5, so the J call may be wrong. CDR1 and CDR2 (germline): SGHTA, FQGNSA. The CDR3 runs 15 residues. The CDR3 is CASSLTRLRRETQYF. The CDR3 nucleotides are TGTGCCAGCTCCTTGACGCGTCTGAGGCGCGAGACCCAGTACTTC.

The CDR3 bases are TGTGCCAGCAGCCTGGCCACTTCGATCAATGAGCAGTTCTTC. Its translation is CASSLATSINEQFF. The genes are TRBV7-6 and TRBJ2-1; D is unclear. This CDR3 region has 14 residues. Trimming shortened V by 5 bases and J by 6 bases, and 14 bases separated the two germline ends. In germline, CDR1 is SGHVS, CDR2 FNYEAQ.

About this clonotype itself: Since a much larger clone is just one base distant, this may be a read error. The V gene is TRBV2, the J gene TRBJ2-5; 9 bases agree with TRBD2. Germline V gene sequence: CDR1 SNHLY, CDR2 FYNNEI. The CDR3 covers 18 residues. Trimming cost V 0 bases and J 11 bases; bases outside gene matches: 19. The CDR3 nucleotides read TGTGCCAGCAGTGAAGCTTGGGTCGAGCGGGGGGTTGGTAATGAGCAGTACTTC. As protein: CASSEAWVERGVGNEQYF.

This clonotype was found many times. J is TRBJ2-5 and V is TRBV20-1, with 7 nucleotides matching TRBD2. Germline CDR1 is DFQATT and CDR2 is SNEGSKA (reference sequence). The J segment lost 3 bases and the V segment lost 5 bases, leaving 12 bases of the junction unmatched. This CDR3 has 15 amino acids. DNA of the CDR3: TGCAGTGCTGTCGAAATGGGCGGGGGAAAAGAGACCCAGTACTTC. This translates into CSAVEMGGGKETQYF.

This chain connects TRBV7-9 to TRBJ2-2; 8 bases match TRBD1. Per the germline V gene, CDR1 is SEHNR and CDR2 is FQNEAQ (reference sequence). The CDR3 contains 15 residues. The junction had 6 bases not matched to a gene; V was cut back by 3 bases and J by 6 bases. The CDR3 is CASSFSDRGAGELFF. The CDR3 DNA sequence: TGTGCCAGCAGCTTTTCCGACAGGGGCGCCGGGGAGCTGTTTTTT.

This chain connects TRBV7-3 to TRBJ2-7; TRBD1 might be the D (5 bases). V was clipped by 2 bases and J by 2 bases, with 13 bases between them. Germline V gives CDR1 SGHTA, CDR2 FQGTGA. This CDR3 has 15 residues. The CDR3 loop reads CASSLQGMGTYEQYF. The CDR3 region has the DNA TGTGCCAGCAGCTTACAGGGTATGGGGACCTACGAGCAGTACTTC.

This clonotype was observed at least ten times. J is TRBJ2-5 and V is TRBV3-1; D possibly corresponds to TRBD1 (6 bases). The V and J ends lost 1 base and 5 bases respectively, with 8 bases between them. The CDR3 is 13 amino acids. CDR1 is LGHDT and CDR2 is YNNKEL in the germline V gene (reference sequence). CDR3 nucleotides: TGTGCCAGCAGCCAAGGGACAGCGGAGACCCAGTACTTC. Translation gives CASSQGTAETQYF.

This clonotype was seen just once. The J gene is TRBJ1-3, the V gene TRBV20-1, with a weak D call TRBD1 (5 bases). V was pared by 6 bases and J by 0 bases, with 15 bases between. The CDR3 runs 15 residues. Looked up from germline, CDR1 is DFQATT and CDR2 is SNEGSKA (reference sequence). The CDR3 is CSAGGLLDSGNTIYF. The CDR3 DNA is TGCAGTGCCGGGGGATTGTTGGACTCTGGAAACACCATATATTTT.

Worth noting for this clonotype: This could be a read error, since a much larger clone is one nucleotide away. The gene calls are TRBV12-3 or TRBV12-4 and TRBJ2-3; 8 nucleotides agree with TRBD2. There are 15 residues in the CDR3. The CDR3 here is CTSGKRGSSTDTQYF. CDR3 in DNA: TGTACCAGCGGGAAGCGGGGGTCTAGCACAGATACGCAGTATTTT.

In regard to this clonotype: Lacking the conserved final phenylalanine or tryptophan, this CDR3 likely reflects a read error. V is TRBV4-2 and J is TRBJ1-5; 7 nucleotides match TRBD1. The CDR3 is 15 residues long. With V trimmed by 1 base and J by 5 bases, 5 bases remained unmatched. Germline-derived CDR1 and CDR2 are LGHNA and YNFKEQ. The CDR3 is CASSQGTGEDQPQHC. The CDR3 DNA is TGTGCCAGCAGCCAAGGCACAGGGGAGGATCAGCCCCAGCATTGT.

The V gene is TRBV5-1, the J gene TRBJ2-1; 9 bases agree with TRBD1. This CDR3 region has 15 residues. The V gene end was trimmed by 4 bases and the J gene end by 8 bases; junction bases not matched to a gene: 10. Germline lookup yields CDR1 SGHRS and CDR2 YFSETQ. The CDR3 sequence is CASSQEGQGGDEQFF. The CDR3 coding sequence is TGCGCCAGCAGCCAGGAGGGACAGGGAGGCGATGAGCAGTTCTTC. The whole variable domain, remainder taken from reference TRBV5-1 and TRBJ2-1, is KAGVTQTPRYLIKTRGQQVTLSCSPISGHRSVSWYQQTPGQGLQFLFEYFSETQRNKGNFPGRFSGRQFSNSRSEMNVSTLELGDSALYLCASSQEGQGGDEQFFGPGTRLTVL.

The chain has TRBV6-5 and TRBJ2-1, with no clear D. The CDR3 is 12 amino acids. CDR1 and CDR2 from the germline V gene are MNHEY and SVGAGI. V was shortened by 7 bases and J by 3 bases, with 7 bases between the two germline ends. The CDR3 DNA sequence: TGTGCCAGCACCTCCTACTACAATGAGCAGTTCTTC. Translation: CASTSYYNEQFF.

J is TRBJ1-2 and V is TRBV20-1, with D perhaps TRBD1 (5 bases). Germline V gene data show CDR1 as DFQATT and CDR2 as SNEGSKA (reference sequence). Trimming cost V 6 bases and J 3 bases, with 23 bases left between them. The CDR3 sequence is 16 residues long. The CDR3 reads CSAARQPGGDHYGYTF. In DNA form, the CDR3 reads TGCAGTGCAGCCCGACAGCCCGGGGGGGACCACTATGGCTACACCTTC.

The chain combines TRBV3-1 with TRBJ1-1; D is unresolved. This CDR3 has 14 residues. The V gene lost 4 bases and the J gene lost 0 bases, with 9 bases spanning the gap. In germline, CDR1 is LGHDT, CDR2 YNNKEL (reference sequence). CDR3 sequence: CASSLRTVNTEAFF. The DNA for the CDR3 is TGTGCCAGCAGCCTCCGTACGGTGAACACTGAAGCTTTCTTT.

This clonotype was counted ten times or more. V usage is TRBV5-1 and J usage is TRBJ2-1; 7 nucleotides match TRBD2. Germline V lookup: CDR1 SGHRS, CDR2 YFSETQ. The CDR3 covers 13 residues. V was clipped by 5 bases and J by 6 bases; unmatched bases: 5. CDR3 DNA: TGCGCCAGCAGGGGACTATCACGCAATGAGCAGTTCTTC. This gives the protein CASRGLSRNEQFF.